Sequencing of this T cell receptor beta chain was carried out in a study of blood T cell repertoires in COVID-19. The CDR3 is made up of 16 amino acids. Germline lookup yields CDR1 SNHLY and CDR2 FYNNEI. V lost 4 bases to trimming and J lost 7 bases; unmatched junction nucleotides: 14. Patients from Seattle were sampled longitudinally, starting during active infection. As processed by the authors: Estimates of nucleated cell counts were drawn from the amplification of reference gene primers. The protocol was immunoSEQ multiplex PCR, while the TCRdb copy is restricted to in-frame clones and leaves out a portion. V and J calls and clone size come straight from that table; D and trimming were deduced from the DNA. The sample lists a few hundred thousand clones, 75% to 90% seen once, with 9.5% to 13% in the top ten.

The source of this sequence is a woman in her 70s with COVID-19, enrolled during active disease. V and J are TRBV2 and TRBJ1-1, with TRBD1 identical over 8 bases. Sequencing was done on a sample of peripheral blood. CDR3 bases: TGTGCCAGCAGTGTCACCCTACTAGGACAGGGTGGTGAAGCTTTCTTT. The encoded protein is CASSVTLLGQGGEAFF.